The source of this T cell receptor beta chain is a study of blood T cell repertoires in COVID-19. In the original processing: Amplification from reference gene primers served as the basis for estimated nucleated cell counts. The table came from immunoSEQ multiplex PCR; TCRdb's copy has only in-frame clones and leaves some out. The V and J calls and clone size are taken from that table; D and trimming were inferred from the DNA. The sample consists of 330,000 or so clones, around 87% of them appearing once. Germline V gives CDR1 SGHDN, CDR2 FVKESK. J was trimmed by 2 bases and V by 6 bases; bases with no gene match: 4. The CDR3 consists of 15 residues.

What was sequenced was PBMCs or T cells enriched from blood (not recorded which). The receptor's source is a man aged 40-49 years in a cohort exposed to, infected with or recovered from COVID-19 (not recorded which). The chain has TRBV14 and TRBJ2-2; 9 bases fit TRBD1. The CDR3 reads CASRRTGVNTGELFF. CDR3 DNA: TGTGCCAGCAGAAGGACAGGGGTCAACACCGGGGAGCTGTTTTTT. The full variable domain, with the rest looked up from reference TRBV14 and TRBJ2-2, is EAGVTQFPSHSVIEKGQTVTLRCDPISGHDNLYWYRRVMGKEIKFLLHFVKESKQDESGMPNNRFLAERTGGTYSTLKVQPAELEDSGVYFCASRRTGVNTGELFFGEGSRLTVL.